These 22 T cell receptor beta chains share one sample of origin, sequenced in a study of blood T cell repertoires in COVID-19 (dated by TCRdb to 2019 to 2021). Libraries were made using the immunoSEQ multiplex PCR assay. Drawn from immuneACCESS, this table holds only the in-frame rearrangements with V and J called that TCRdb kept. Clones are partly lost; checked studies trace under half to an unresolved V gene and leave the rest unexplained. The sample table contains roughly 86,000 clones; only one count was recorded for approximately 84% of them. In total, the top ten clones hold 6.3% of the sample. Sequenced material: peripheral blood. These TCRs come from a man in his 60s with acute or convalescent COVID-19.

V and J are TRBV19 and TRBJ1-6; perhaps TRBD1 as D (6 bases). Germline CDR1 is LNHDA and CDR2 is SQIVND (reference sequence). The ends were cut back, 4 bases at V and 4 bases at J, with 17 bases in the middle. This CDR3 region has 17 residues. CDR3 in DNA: TGTGCCAGTAGTACCCGGGACACCCACGGATATAATTCACCCCTCCACTTT. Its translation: CASSTRDTHGYNSPLHF.

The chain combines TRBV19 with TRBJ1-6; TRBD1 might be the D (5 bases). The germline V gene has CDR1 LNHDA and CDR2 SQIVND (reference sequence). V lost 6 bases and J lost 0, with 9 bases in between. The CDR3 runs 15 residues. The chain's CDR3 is CASREGSSYNSPLHF. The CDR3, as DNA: TGTGCCAGTAGGGAGGGGAGCTCCTATAATTCACCCCTCCACTTT.

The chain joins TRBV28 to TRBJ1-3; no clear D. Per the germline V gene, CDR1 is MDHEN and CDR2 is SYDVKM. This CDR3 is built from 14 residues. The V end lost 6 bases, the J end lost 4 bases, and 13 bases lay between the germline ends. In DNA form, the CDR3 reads TGTGCCAGCAGCGCGAAGAGGGAGGGAAACACCATATATTTT. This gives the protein CASSAKREGNTIYF.

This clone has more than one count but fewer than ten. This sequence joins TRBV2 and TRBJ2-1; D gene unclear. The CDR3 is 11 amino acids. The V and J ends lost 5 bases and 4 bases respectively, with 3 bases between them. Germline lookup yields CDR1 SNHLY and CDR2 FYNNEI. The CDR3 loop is CASSSYNEQFF. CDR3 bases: TGTGCCAGCAGTTCTTACAATGAGCAGTTCTTC.

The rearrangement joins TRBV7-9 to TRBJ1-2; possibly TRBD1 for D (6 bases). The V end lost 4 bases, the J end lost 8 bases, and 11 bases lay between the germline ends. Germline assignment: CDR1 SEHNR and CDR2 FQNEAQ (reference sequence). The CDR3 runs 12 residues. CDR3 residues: CASSYGGNGYTF. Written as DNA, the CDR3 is TGTGCCAGCAGCTATGGGGGCAACGGCTACACCTTC.

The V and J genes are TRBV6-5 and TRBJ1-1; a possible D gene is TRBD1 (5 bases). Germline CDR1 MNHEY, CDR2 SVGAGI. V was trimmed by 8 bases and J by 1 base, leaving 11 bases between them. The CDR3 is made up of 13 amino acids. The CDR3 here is CASAPRGNTEAFF. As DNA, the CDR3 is TGTGCCAGCGCGCCAAGGGGGAACACTGAAGCTTTCTTT.

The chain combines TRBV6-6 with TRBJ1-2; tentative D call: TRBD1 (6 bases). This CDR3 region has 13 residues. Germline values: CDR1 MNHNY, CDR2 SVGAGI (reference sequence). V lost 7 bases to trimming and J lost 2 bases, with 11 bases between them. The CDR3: CASKQGLNYGYTF. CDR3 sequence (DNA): TGTGCCAGCAAACAGGGTCTCAACTATGGCTACACCTTC.

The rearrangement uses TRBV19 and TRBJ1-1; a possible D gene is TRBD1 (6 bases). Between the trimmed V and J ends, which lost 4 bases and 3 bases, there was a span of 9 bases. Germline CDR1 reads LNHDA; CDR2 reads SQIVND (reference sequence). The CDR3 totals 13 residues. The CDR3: CASSTGAYTEAFF. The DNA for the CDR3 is TGTGCCAGTAGTACAGGGGCTTACACTGAAGCTTTCTTT.

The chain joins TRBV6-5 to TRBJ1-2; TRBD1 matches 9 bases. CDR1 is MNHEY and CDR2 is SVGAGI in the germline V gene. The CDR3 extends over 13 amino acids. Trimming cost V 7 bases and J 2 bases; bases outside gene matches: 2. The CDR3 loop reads CASIGTGNYGYTF. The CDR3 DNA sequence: TGTGCCAGCATCGGGACAGGGAACTATGGCTACACCTTC.

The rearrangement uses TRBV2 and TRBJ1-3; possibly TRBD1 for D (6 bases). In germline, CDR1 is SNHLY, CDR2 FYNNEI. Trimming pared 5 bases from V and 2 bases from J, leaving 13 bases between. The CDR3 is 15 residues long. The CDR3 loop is CASSNHRAPGNTIYF. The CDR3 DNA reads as TGTGCCAGCAGTAATCACAGGGCCCCTGGAAACACCATATATTTT.

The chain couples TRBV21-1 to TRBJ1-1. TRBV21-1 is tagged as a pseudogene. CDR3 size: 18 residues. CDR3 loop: CASSKRIARTDSNTEAFF. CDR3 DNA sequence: TGTGCCAGCAGCAAAAGGATTGCCCGGACGGACTCAAACACTGAAGCTTTCTTT.

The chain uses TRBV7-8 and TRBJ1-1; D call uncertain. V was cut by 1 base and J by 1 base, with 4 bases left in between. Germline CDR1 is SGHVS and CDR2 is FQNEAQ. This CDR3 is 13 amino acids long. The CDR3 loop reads CASSLGENTEAFF. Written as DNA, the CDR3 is TGTGCCAGCAGCTTAGGCGAGAACACTGAAGCTTTCTTT.

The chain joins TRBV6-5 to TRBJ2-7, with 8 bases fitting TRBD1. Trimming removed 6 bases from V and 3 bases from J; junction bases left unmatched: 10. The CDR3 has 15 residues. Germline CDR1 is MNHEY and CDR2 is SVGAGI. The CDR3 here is CASRGQVGLGYEQYF. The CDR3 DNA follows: TGTGCCAGCAGGGGACAGGTGGGATTGGGCTACGAGCAGTACTTC.

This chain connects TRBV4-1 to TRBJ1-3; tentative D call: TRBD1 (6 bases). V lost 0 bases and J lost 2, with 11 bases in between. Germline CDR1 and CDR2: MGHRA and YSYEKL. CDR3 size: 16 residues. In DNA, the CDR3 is TGCGCCAGCAGCCAAGAACTGGGGGCCACTGGAAACACCATATATTTT. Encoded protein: CASSQELGATGNTIYF.

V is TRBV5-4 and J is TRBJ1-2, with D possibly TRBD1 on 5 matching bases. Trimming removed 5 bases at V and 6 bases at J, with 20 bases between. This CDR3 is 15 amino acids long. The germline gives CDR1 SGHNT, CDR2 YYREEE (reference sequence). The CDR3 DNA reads TGTGCCAGCAGGTTGAGTAGAACAGGCGGCCATGGCTACACCTTC. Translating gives CASRLSRTGGHGYTF.

The CDR3 loop is CASSLSGGYTF. The CDR3 DNA reads TGTGCCAGCAGCTTGTCCGGTGGCTACACCTTC. J is TRBJ1-2 and V is TRBV5-4; the D is unclear. Between the trimmed V and J ends, which lost 1 base and 7 bases, there was a span of 5 bases. Germline V lookup: CDR1 SGHNT, CDR2 YYREEE (reference sequence). The CDR3 loop spans 11 amino acids.

The CDR3 bases are TGTGCCAGCTCACCGGGCAGGGATCAGCCCCAGCATTTT. Translated, it gives CASSPGRDQPQHF. The chain uses TRBV18 and TRBJ1-5, with D perhaps matching TRBD1 (5 bases). Trimming removed 3 bases from V and 5 bases from J, with 8 bases in between. Germline CDR1 is KGHSH and CDR2 is LQKENI. The CDR3 extends over 13 amino acids. The full variable domain, in which reference TRBV18 and TRBJ1-5 provide the parts outside the CDR3, is NAGVMQNPRHLVRRRGQEARLRCSPMKGHSHVYWYRQLPEEGLKFMVYLQKENIIDESGMPKERFSAEFPKEGPSILRIQQVVRGDSAAYFCASSPGRDQPQHFGDGTRLSIL.

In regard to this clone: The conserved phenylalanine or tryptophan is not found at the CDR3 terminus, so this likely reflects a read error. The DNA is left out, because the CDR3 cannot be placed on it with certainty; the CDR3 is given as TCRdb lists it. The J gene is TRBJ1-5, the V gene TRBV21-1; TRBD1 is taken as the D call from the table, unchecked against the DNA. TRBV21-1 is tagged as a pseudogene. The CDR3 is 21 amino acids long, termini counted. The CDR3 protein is CASSKFAYRDRVLCNQPQHSL.

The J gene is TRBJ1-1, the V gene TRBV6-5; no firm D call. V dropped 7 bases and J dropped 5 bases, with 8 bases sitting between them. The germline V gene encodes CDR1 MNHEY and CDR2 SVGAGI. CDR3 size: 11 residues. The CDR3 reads CASTGRTEAFF. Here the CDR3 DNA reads TGTGCCAGCACTGGGAGAACTGAAGCTTTCTTT.

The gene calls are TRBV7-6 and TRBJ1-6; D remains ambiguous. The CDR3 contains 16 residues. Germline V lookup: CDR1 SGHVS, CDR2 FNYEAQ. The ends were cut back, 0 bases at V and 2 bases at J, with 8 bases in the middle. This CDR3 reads CASSLANIAYNSPLHF. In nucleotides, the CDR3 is TGTGCCAGCAGCTTAGCGAACATTGCCTATAATTCACCCCTCCACTTT.

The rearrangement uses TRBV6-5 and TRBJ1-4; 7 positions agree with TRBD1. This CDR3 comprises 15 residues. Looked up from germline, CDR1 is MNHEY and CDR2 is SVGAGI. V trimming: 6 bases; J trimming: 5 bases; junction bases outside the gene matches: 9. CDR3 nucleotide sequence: TGTGCCAGCAGACCAATGCAGGGGGTGAATGAAAAACTGTTTTTT. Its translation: CASRPMQGVNEKLFF.

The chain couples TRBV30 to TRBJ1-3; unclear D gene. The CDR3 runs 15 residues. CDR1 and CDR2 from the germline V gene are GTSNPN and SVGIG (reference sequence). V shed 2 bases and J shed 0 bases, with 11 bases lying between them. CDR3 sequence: CAWSKPENSGNTIYF. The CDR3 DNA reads TGTGCCTGGAGTAAACCAGAAAACTCTGGAAACACCATATATTTT.